This T cell receptor beta chain was retrieved from a study of shared clonotypes between healthy human individuals. Concerning this clone: Its antigen is unknown.

CD8 cells regarded as naive lacked CD45RO, were positively chosen for CCR7, and omitted terminally differentiated effector memory CD45RA+ cells. CDR3 length: 12 residues. The germline CDR1 and CDR2 sequences are PRHDT and FYEKMQ (reference sequence). The V end lost 2 bases, the J end lost 6 bases, and 8 bases lay between the germline ends. Study results and caveats: Sharing across four donors was seen in 4% to 5% of naive CD4 clonotypes.

Genomic DNA of each subset was evenly split across several immunoSEQ plates. Clones were read by immunoSEQ multiplex PCR, and TCRdb kept only the in-frame ones, dropping some. Among 550,000 to 600,000 clones listed, 95% to 98% were seen once. The chain combines TRBV13 with TRBJ2-7; D ambiguous. Sequencing used naive CD8+ T cells sorted from blood. This TCR was sampled from a man younger than 40 in good health. The CDR3 DNA reads as TGTGCCAGCAGCTTAAGTAGCACCGAGCAGTACTTC. This codes for CASSLSSTEQYF.